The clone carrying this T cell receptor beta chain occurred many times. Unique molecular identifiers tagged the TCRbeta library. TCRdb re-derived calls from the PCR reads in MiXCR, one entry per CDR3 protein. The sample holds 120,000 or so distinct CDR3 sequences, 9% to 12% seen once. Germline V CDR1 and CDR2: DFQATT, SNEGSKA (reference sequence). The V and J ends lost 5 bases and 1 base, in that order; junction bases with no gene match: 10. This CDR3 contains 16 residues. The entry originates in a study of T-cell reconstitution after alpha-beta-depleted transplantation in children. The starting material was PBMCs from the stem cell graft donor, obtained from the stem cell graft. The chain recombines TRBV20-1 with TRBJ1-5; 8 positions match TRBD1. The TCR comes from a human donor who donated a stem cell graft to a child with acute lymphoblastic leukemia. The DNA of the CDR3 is TGCAGTGCTCTCCCCATCAGGGGGCTCAGCAATCAGCCCCAGCATTTT. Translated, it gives CSALPIRGLSNQPQHF.